Detailed here is one T cell receptor beta chain. The data are from a study of T cell changes during pregnancy in multiple sclerosis. Only in-frame clones appear in the TCRdb table, and some are missing; sequencing was by immunoSEQ multiplex PCR. The sample has under 45,000 clones, 88% seen once. V lost 5 bases to trimming and J lost 4 bases, with 6 bases between them. From germline, CDR1 is SGHAT and CDR2 FQDESV (reference sequence). CDR3 size: 11 residues. This TCR was recovered from a female donor with multiple sclerosis, enrolled in a pregnancy study. The chain is built from TRBV11-1 and TRBJ2-7; D unresolved. Specimen: CD4+ T cells from peripheral blood mononuclear cells, collected in the second trimester of pregnancy. The CDR3 DNA follows: TGTGCCAGCAGCGACAAATACGAGCAGTACTTC. It translates to CASSDKYEQYF. The full variable domain, rest sourced from reference TRBV11-1 and TRBJ2-7, is EAEVAQSPRYKITEKSQAVAFWCDPISGHATLYWYRQILGQGPELLVQFQDESVVDDSQLPKDRFSAERLKGVDSTLKIQPAELGDSAMYLCASSDKYEQYFGPGTRLTVT.